This T cell receptor beta chain is drawn from a study of T-cell reconstitution after alpha-beta-depleted transplantation in children. This clonotype has a count of ten or more. TCRbeta library construction was performed incorporating unique molecular identifiers. TCRdb redid the calling of the PCR reads with MiXCR, one entry per CDR3 protein. The data hold a few hundred thousand distinct CDR3 sequences, with 11% observed a single time. Germline CDR1 reads SQVTM; CDR2 reads ANQGSEA. V was pared by 1 base and J by 8 bases, with 14 bases between. This CDR3 has 14 residues. The chain carries TRBV29-1 and TRBJ1-4, with unresolved D. The source was PBMCs from the stem cell graft donor, collected from the stem cell graft. This TCR was recovered from a human donor who donated a stem cell graft to a child with acute myeloid leukemia. The CDR3 loop is CSVEAGPAGEKLFF. DNA of the CDR3: TGCAGCGTTGAAGCAGGTCCCGCCGGAGAAAAACTGTTTTTT.